Listed below are T cell receptor beta chains from one sample, sequenced in a study of cytomegalovirus exposure and HLA in healthy donors. Libraries were prepared by immunoSEQ multiplex PCR; TCRdb keeps only in-frame clonotypes and omits some of them. The table includes around 140,000 clones, approximately 10% detected once. The specimen was PBMCs. The receptors were sampled from a woman in her thirties or forties in good health and CMV-seropositive. The CDR3 runs from the conserved cysteine through the conserved F or W. The D gene is left open where the match is weak. Size is stated for part of the rows, as once, few or many counts, or as a class when the clone is expanded.

.	TRBV5-6	TRBJ2-1	TRBD1	CASSVRYRGSSYNEQFF	TGTGCCAGCAGCGTGCGTTACAGGGGGAGCTCCTACAATGAGCAGTTCTTC
few	TRBV6-5	TRBJ2-6	.	CASSYSPGGANVLTF	TGTGCCAGCAGTTATAGCCCGGGAGGGGCCAACGTCCTGACTTTC
.	TRBV9	TRBJ2-1	TRBD2	CASSIRSSGGLNEQFF	TGTGCCAGCAGTATAAGGAGTAGCGGGGGATTGAATGAGCAGTTCTTC
.	TRBV18	TRBJ2-2	.	CASSPPGRRATGELFF	TGTGCCAGCTCACCACCAGGGAGGAGAGCCACCGGGGAGCTGTTTTTT
few	TRBV5-5	TRBJ2-1	TRBD1	CASSLAHSTGNEQFF	TGTGCCAGCAGCTTGGCCCACTCGACAGGGAATGAGCAGTTCTTC
.	TRBV15	TRBJ1-2	TRBD1	CATSREQGARSTRRTF	TGTGCCACCAGCAGAGAACAGGGGGCGCGTTCAACGAGGCGCACCTTC
few	TRBV15	TRBJ1-5	.	CATSRVSGVSGNQPQHF	TGTGCCACCAGCAGAGTATCAGGGGTGTCCGGCAATCAGCCCCAGCATTTT
few	TRBV9	TRBJ1-6	.	CASSGGRGGSPLHF	TGTGCCAGCAGCGGAGGGAGGGGGGGGTCACCCCTCCACTTT
.	TRBV27	TRBJ2-3	.	CASSSGISTDTQYF	TGTGCCAGCAGTTCCGGGATTAGCACAGATACGCAGTATTTT
few	TRBV14	TRBJ2-7	.	CASSQDHGGEPYEQYF	TGTGCCAGCAGCCAAGATCACGGGGGAGAACCCTACGAGCAGTACTTC
.	TRBV5-1	TRBJ2-1	TRBD2	CASSYGTSGEYNEQFF	TGCGCCAGCAGCTACGGGACTAGCGGGGAGTACAATGAGCAGTTCTTC
few	TRBV7-2	TRBJ2-1	.	CASSHPDTSYNEQFF	TGTGCCAGCAGCCACCCGGACACATCCTACAATGAGCAGTTCTTC
few	TRBV9	TRBJ2-7	.	CASSPRGGLEGYEQYF	TGTGCCAGCAGCCCCCGAGGAGGGTTAGAAGGCTACGAGCAGTACTTC
few	TRBV15	TRBJ2-6	TRBD2	CATSPPRGDSGANVLTF	TGTGCCACCAGCCCACCTCGGGGGGACTCTGGGGCCAACGTCCTGACTTTC
few	TRBV9	TRBJ2-7	TRBD2	CASSVGLAVYEQYF	TGTGCCAGCAGCGTAGGGCTAGCGGTCTACGAGCAGTACTTC
.	TRBV5-1	TRBJ2-3	.	CASSSASTGRDTQYF	TGCGCCAGCAGCTCGGCCTCAACAGGGAGAGATACGCAGTATTTT
.	TRBV2	TRBJ2-1	.	CASSREGNEQFF	TGTGCCAGCAGTCGTGAGGGCAATGAGCAGTTCTTC
few	TRBV2	TRBJ1-5	TRBD1	CASTGTGGKSQHF	TGTGCCAGCACCGGGACAGGGGGCAAGTCCCAGCATTTT
.	TRBV2	TRBJ1-6	TRBD1	CASSYVTGPSYNSPLHF	TGTGCCAGCAGTTATGTGACAGGGCCCAGCTATAATTCACCCCTCCACTTT
.	TRBV7-2	TRBJ1-2	.	CASSSGVGQYYGYTF	TGTGCCAGCAGCTCGGGGGTCGGGCAGTACTATGGCTACACCTTC
.	TRBV12-5	TRBJ2-3	.	CASGGGGFGTDTQYF	TGTGCTAGTGGTGGCGGCGGGTTTGGCACAGATACGCAGTATTTT
few	TRBV7-8	TRBJ1-1	.	CASSRTGMNTEAFF	TGTGCCAGCAGCCGAACAGGGATGAACACTGAAGCTTTCTTT
few	TRBV7-9	TRBJ1-6	TRBD1	CASSFTRGYNSPLHF	TGTGCCAGCAGCTTTACCAGGGGGTACAATTCACCCCTCCACTTT
few	TRBV2	TRBJ2-2	.	CASSKLQGYTGELFF	TGTGCCAGCAGCAAATTACAGGGCTACACCGGGGAGCTGTTTTTT
few	TRBV5-4	TRBJ2-7	TRBD2	CASRAEAGDLYEQYF	TGTGCCAGCAGGGCGGAAGCGGGGGACCTCTACGAGCAGTACTTC
.	TRBV2	TRBJ1-1	TRBD1	CASRTTGATEAFF	TGTGCCAGCAGAACCACAGGGGCCACTGAAGCTTTCTTT
.	TRBV11-3	TRBJ1-4	.	CASSFADTINEKLFF	TGTGCCAGCAGCTTCGCGGACACTATAAACGAAAAACTGTTTTTT
few	TRBV27	TRBJ1-5	TRBD1	CASSHRDRGANGPQHF	TGTGCCAGCAGTCACCGGGACAGGGGTGCGAATGGGCCCCAGCATTTT
.	TRBV4-1	TRBJ2-3	.	CASSQDRGARTDTQYF	TGCGCCAGCAGCCAAGATCGGGGGGCCCGCACAGATACGCAGTATTTT
few	TRBV5-4	TRBJ1-1	.	CASSFYRATEAFF	TGTGCCAGCAGCTTTTACAGGGCCACTGAAGCTTTCTTT
few	TRBV5-1	TRBJ2-5	.	CASTLEGSSWETQYF	TGCGCCAGCACCCTTGAGGGCAGTTCGTGGGAGACCCAGTACTTC